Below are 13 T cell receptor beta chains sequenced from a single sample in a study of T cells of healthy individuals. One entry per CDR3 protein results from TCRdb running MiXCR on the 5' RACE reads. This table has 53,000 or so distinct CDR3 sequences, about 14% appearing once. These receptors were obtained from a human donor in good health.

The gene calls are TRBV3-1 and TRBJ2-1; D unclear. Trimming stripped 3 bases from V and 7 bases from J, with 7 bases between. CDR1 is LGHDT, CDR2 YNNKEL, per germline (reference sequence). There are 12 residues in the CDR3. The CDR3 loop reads CASSQSWNEQFF. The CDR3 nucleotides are TGTGCCAGCAGCCAGAGCTGGAATGAGCAGTTCTTC.

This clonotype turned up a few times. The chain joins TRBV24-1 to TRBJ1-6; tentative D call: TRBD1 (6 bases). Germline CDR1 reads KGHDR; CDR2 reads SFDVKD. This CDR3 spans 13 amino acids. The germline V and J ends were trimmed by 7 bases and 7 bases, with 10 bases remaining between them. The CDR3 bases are TGTGCCACCAGAGCGACAGGAAATTCACCCCTCCACTTT. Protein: CATRATGNSPLHF.

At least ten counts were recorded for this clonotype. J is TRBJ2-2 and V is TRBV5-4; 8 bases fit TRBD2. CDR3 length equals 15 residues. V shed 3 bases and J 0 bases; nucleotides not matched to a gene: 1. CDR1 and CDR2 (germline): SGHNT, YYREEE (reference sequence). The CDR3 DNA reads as TGTGCCAGCAGCTCGACTAGCGCGAACACCGGGGAGCTGTTTTTT. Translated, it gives CASSSTSANTGELFF.

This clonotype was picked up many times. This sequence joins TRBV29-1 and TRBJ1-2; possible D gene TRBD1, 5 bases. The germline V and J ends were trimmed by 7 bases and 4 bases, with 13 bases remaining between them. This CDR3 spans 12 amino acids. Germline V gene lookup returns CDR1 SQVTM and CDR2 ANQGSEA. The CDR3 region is CSARGQTYGYTF. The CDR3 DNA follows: TGCAGCGCCCGAGGACAAACCTATGGCTACACCTTC.

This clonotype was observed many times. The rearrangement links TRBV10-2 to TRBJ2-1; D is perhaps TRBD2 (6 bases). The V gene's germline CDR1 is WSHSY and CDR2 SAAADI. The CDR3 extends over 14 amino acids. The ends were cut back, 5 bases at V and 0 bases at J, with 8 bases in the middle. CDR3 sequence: CASSLANSYNEQFF. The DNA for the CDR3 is TGCGCCAGCAGTCTAGCGAACTCCTACAATGAGCAGTTCTTC.

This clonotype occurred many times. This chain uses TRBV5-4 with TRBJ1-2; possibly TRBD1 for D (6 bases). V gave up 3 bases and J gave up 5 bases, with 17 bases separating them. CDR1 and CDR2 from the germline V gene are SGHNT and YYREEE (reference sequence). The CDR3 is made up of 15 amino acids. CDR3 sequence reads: CASSSTTGSGYGYTF. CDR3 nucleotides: TGTGCCAGCAGCTCGACTACAGGGTCAGGGTATGGCTACACCTTC.

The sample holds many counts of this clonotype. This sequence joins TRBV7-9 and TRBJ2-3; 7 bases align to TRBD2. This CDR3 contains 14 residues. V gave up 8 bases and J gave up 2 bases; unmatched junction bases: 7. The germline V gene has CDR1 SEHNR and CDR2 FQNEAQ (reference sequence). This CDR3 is CASRLAANTDTQYF. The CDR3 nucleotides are TGTGCCAGCCGCCTAGCGGCAAACACAGATACGCAGTATTTT.

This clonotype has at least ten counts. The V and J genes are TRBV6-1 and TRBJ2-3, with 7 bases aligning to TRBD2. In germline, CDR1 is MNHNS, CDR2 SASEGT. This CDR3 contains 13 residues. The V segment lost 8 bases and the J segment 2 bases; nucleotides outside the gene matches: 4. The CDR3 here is CASVGGDTDTQYF. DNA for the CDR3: TGTGCCAGCGTTGGGGGGGACACAGATACGCAGTATTTT.

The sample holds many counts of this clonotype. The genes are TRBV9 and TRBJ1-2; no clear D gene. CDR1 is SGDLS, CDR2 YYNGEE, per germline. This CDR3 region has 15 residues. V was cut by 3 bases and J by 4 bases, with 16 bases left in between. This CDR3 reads CASSARTDASYGYTF. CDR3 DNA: TGTGCCAGCAGCGCAAGAACGGACGCCTCCTATGGCTACACCTTC.

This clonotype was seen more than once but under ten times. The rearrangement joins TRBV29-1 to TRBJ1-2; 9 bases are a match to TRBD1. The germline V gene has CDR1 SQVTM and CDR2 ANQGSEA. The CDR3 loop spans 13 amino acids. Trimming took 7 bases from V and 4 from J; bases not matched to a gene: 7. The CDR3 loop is CSGLQGASYGYTF. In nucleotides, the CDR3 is TGCAGCGGCTTACAGGGGGCCAGCTATGGCTACACCTTC.

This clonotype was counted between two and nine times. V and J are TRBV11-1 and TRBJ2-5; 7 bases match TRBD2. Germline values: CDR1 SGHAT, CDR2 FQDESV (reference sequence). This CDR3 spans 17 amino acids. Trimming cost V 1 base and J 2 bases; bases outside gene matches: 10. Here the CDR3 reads CASSLERDGRTQETQYF. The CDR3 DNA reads TGTGCCAGCAGCTTAGAGCGGGACGGACGAACTCAAGAGACCCAGTACTTC.

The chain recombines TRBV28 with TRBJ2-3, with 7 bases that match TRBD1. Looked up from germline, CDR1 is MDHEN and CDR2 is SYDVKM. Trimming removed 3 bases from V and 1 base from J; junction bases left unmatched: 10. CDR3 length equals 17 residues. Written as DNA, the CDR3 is TGTGCCAGCAGTTTCCCCCCTGGACAGGACCGCACAGATACGCAGTATTTT. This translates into CASSFPPGQDRTDTQYF.

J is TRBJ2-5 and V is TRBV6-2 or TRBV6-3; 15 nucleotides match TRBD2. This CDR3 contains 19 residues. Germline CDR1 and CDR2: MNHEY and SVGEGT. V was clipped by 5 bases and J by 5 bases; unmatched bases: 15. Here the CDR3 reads CASSRLPLGLAGGEETQYF. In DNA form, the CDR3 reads TGTGCCAGCAGTCGACTGCCCCTGGGACTAGCGGGAGGCGAGGAGACCCAGTACTTC.